The clone carrying this TCR beta chain came up a few times. Its cognate antigen is unknown. Construction of TCR beta libraries was performed using quantitative 5'-RACE with molecular barcodes. TCRdb reprocessed the 5' RACE reads via MiXCR and lists one record per CDR3 protein. The sample has 400,000 to 450,000 distinct CDR3 sequences, over 15% seen once. The data were obtained in a study of CD8 T cells in ankylosing spondylitis. V lost 5 bases and J 8 bases, leaving 15 bases between the germline ends. The CDR3 is 14 amino acids. Germline assignment: CDR1 SEHNR and CDR2 FQNEAQ (reference sequence). General study points: Ankylosing spondylitis blood appeared to carry a characteristic TCR beta motif of roughly 8 highly homologous variants. Disease-associated clonotypes exhibited CD8+ identity and were relatively infrequent in peripheral blood. Prior work had noted some motif variants in reactive arthritis blood and synovial fluid. Matched ankylosing spondylitis synovial fluid reportedly contained a significantly enriched population of disease-linked clones.

This chain links TRBV7-9 with TRBJ2-2; possible D gene TRBD1, 6 bases. The receptor comes from a male donor with ankylosing spondylitis. Sequences were obtained from blood, either unsorted or a sorted T cell fraction (not recorded which). This CDR3 reads CASSLGTTSGELFF. In DNA, the CDR3 is TGTGCCAGCAGCCTAGGGACAACATCTGGGGAGCTGTTTTTT.